Below are 8 T cell receptor beta chains sequenced from a single sample in a study of blood T cell repertoires in COVID-19. TCRdb keeps only in-frame clones here, not all; method: immunoSEQ multiplex PCR. The sample carries around 620,000 clones, 90% recorded once. The sample was peripheral blood. These receptors originate from a woman aged 18-29 years with acute or convalescent COVID-19.

The chain employs TRBV11-3 and TRBJ1-1, with a weak D call TRBD1 (5 bases). This CDR3 comprises 13 residues. Trimming cost V 5 bases and J 5 bases, with 12 bases left between them. Germline CDR1 and CDR2: SGHNT and YENEEA. This chain's CDR3 is CASSSSGITEAFF. CDR3 nucleotides: TGTGCCAGCAGCAGTTCAGGGATAACTGAAGCTTTCTTT.

This clone occurred once. CDR3: CASSRTSGLSYNEQFF. DNA for the CDR3: TGTGCCAGCAGTCGGACTAGCGGGCTTTCCTACAATGAGCAGTTCTTC. The J gene is TRBJ2-1, the V gene TRBV6-4; 11 bases fit TRBD2. The length of the CDR3 is 16 residues. Germline V gene sequence: CDR1 MRHNA, CDR2 SNTAGT. V shed 5 bases and J 1 base; nucleotides not matched to a gene: 4.

This chain uses TRBV29-1 with TRBJ1-2, with 7 bases aligning to TRBD1. V gave up 1 base and J gave up 4 bases; unmatched junction bases: 6. Germline V lookup: CDR1 SQVTM, CDR2 ANQGSEA. This CDR3 has 14 amino acids. The CDR3 sequence is CSVEVRQGVYGYTF. The DNA for the CDR3 is TGCAGCGTTGAAGTTAGACAGGGAGTCTATGGCTACACCTTC.

The chain joins TRBV2 to TRBJ2-7, with 10 positions matching TRBD1. Germline CDR1 reads SNHLY; CDR2 reads FYNNEI. The CDR3 totals 17 residues. Trimming took 6 bases from V and 3 from J; bases not matched to a gene: 14. The CDR3 DNA is TGTGCCAGCAGACCCGGGACAGGGGCCCGTTATATCTACGAGCAGTACTTC. This codes for CASRPGTGARYIYEQYF. Complete variable domain (other parts from reference TRBV2 and TRBJ2-7): EPEVTQTPSHQVTQMGQEVILRCVPISNHLYFYWYRQILGQKVEFLVSFYNNEISEKSEIFDDQFSVERPDGSNFTLKIRSTKLEDSAMYFCASRPGTGARYIYEQYFGPGTRLTVT.

The rearrangement joins TRBV27 to TRBJ2-5; tentative D call: TRBD1 (7 bases). Germline V CDR1 and CDR2: MNHEY, SMNVEV (reference sequence). The CDR3 is made up of 13 amino acids. Between the trimmed V and J ends, which lost 0 bases and 9 bases, there was a span of 11 bases. CDR3 protein: CASSLSRGEPQYF. The CDR3 DNA follows: TGTGCCAGCAGTTTATCCAGGGGGGAGCCCCAGTACTTC.

This chain links TRBV14 with TRBJ2-1, with 10 bases aligning to TRBD2. J lost 0 bases, V lost 6 bases, and 8 bases had no gene match. The CDR3 is 17 residues long. The V gene's germline CDR1 is SGHDN and CDR2 FVKESK. Here the CDR3 reads CASSYLAGASSYNEQFF. The CDR3 bases are TGTGCCAGCAGTTATCTAGCGGGGGCAAGCTCCTACAATGAGCAGTTCTTC. The complete variable domain, with remaining parts taken from reference TRBV14 and TRBJ2-1, reads EAGVTQFPSHSVIEKGQTVTLRCDPISGHDNLYWYRRVMGKEIKFLLHFVKESKQDESGMPNNRFLAERTGGTYSTLKVQPAELEDSGVYFCASSYLAGASSYNEQFFGPGTRLTVL.

As DNA, the CDR3 is TGTGCCAGCAGCCCGGGGACAGCGATCGATTCACCCCTCCACTTT. Translation gives CASSPGTAIDSPLHF. This sequence joins TRBV5-5 and TRBJ1-6, with TRBD1 matching over 7 bases. This CDR3 has 15 residues. J gave up 8 bases and V 4 bases, and 9 bases lay outside the gene matches. Germline V lookup: CDR1 SGHKS, CDR2 YYEKEE (reference sequence).

In regard to this clone: Other DNA sequences in this specimen translate into the identical CDR3. The chain carries TRBV18 and TRBJ1-5, with 9 bases that match TRBD1. The CDR3 is 14 residues long. J gave up 6 bases and V 6 bases, and 6 bases lay outside the gene matches. Germline CDR1 KGHSH, CDR2 LQKENI. In nucleotides, the CDR3 is TGTGCCAGCTCGCCAGACAGGGGGGGTCAGCCCCAGCATTTT. It encodes CASSPDRGGQPQHF.